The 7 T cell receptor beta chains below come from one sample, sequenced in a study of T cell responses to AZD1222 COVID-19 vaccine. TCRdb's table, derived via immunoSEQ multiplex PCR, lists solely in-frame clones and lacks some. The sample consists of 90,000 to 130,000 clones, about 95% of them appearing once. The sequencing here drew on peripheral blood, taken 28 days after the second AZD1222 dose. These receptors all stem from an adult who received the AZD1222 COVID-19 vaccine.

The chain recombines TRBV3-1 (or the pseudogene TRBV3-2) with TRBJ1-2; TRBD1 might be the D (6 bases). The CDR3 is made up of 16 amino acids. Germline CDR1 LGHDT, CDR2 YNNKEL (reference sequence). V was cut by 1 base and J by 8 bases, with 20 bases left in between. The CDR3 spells CASSQGSNRVGGGYTF. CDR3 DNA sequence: TGTGCCAGCAGCCAAGGCTCGAACAGGGTTGGGGGAGGCTACACCTTC.

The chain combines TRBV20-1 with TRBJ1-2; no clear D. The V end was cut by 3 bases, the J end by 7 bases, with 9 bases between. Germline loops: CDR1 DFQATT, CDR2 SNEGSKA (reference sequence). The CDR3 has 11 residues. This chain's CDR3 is CSASRGGGYTF. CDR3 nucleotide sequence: TGCAGTGCTAGCAGAGGTGGTGGCTACACCTTC.

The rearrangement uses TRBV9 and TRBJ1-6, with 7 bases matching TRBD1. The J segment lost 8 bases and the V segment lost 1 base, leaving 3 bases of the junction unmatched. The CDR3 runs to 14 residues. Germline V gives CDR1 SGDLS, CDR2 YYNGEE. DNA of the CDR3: TGTGCCAGCAGCGTAACAGGGGAAGATTCACCCCTCCACTTT. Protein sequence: CASSVTGEDSPLHF.

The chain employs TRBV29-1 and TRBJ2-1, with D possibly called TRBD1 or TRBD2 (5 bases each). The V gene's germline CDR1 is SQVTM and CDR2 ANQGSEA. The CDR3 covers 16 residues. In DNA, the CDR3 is TGCAGTCTTGGGACGACTCCCAGCACTGAATACAATGAGCAGTTCTTC. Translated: CSLGTTPSTEYNEQFF.

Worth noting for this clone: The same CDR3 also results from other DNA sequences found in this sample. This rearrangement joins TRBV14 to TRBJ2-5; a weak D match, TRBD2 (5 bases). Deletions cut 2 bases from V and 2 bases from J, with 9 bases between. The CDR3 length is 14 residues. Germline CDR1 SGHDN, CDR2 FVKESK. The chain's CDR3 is CASSQNRGQETQYF. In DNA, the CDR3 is TGTGCCAGCAGCCAAAACCGGGGTCAAGAGACCCAGTACTTC.

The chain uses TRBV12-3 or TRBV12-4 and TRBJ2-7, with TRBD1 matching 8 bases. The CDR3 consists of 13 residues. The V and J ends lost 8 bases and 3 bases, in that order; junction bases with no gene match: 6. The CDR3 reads CASAPGQGYEQYF. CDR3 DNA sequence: TGTGCCAGCGCTCCAGGACAGGGCTACGAGCAGTACTTC.

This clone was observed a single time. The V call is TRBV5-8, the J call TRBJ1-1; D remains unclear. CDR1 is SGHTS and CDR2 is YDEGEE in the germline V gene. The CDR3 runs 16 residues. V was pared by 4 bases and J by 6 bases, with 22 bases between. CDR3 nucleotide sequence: TGTGCCAGCAGCCGACTTACAGAGATGGTCGATGCTGAAGCTTTCTTT. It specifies CASSRLTEMVDAEAFF.